Each of the 30 T cell receptor beta chains below was sequenced from the same sample in a study of T cell responses to AZD1222 COVID-19 vaccine. Generated by immunoSEQ multiplex PCR, the TCRdb table keeps only in-frame clones and is missing some. The sample includes about 59,000 clones, 80% to 90% seen only once; the top ten take 6% to 7.5%. The sequencing here drew on peripheral blood, taken 28 days after the second AZD1222 dose. These receptors were taken from an adult who received the AZD1222 COVID-19 vaccine.

The chain combines TRBV9 with TRBJ1-3; D is unresolved. V lost 0 bases and J 1 base, leaving 17 bases between the germline ends. Germline loops: CDR1 SGDLS, CDR2 YYNGEE. The CDR3 contains 18 residues. The CDR3 loop is CASSVGLLTGSSGNTIYF. CDR3 bases: TGTGCCAGCAGCGTAGGCCTCCTCACGGGATCGTCTGGAAACACCATATATTTT.

The V and J genes are TRBV19 and TRBJ1-5, with D possibly being TRBD1 (6 bases). V gave up 3 bases and J gave up 5 bases, with 17 bases separating them. Germline V gene data show CDR1 as LNHDA and CDR2 as SQIVND (reference sequence). The CDR3 spans 16 residues. CDR3 sequence reads: CASSIEGGTNDQPQHF. CDR3 bases: TGTGCCAGTAGTATTGAAGGCGGGACAAACGATCAGCCCCAGCATTTT.

J is TRBJ2-2 and V is TRBV4-3; a possible D gene is TRBD1 (6 bases). Trimming left V 4 bases short and J 4 bases short, with 10 bases between. This CDR3 is built from 14 residues. CDR1 LGHNA and CDR2 YSLEER come from the germline V gene. The CDR3 DNA is TGCGCCAGCAGCCGGGGGCGGACCACCGGGGAGCTGTTTTTT. Protein product: CASSRGRTTGELFF.

This rearrangement joins TRBV29-1 to TRBJ2-3, with D perhaps matching TRBD2 (5 bases). The CDR3 is made up of 11 amino acids. The germline CDR1 and CDR2 sequences are SQVTM and ANQGSEA. Trimming stripped 8 bases from V and 5 bases from J, with 11 bases between. The DNA for the CDR3 is TGCAGCATCCTCCGGGGAGATACGCAGTATTTT. The encoded protein is CSILRGDTQYF.

V usage is TRBV28 and J usage is TRBJ1-5; D gene ambiguous. Between the trimmed V and J ends, which lost 6 bases and 7 bases, there was a span of 10 bases. The CDR3 covers 12 residues. Germline V gene lookup returns CDR1 MDHEN and CDR2 SYDVKM. In nucleotides, the CDR3 is TGTGCCAGCAGCCGCTTGGACCAGCCCCAGCATTTT. This encodes CASSRLDQPQHF.

CDR3 residues: CASSVEEGQPQHF. The DNA of the CDR3 is TGTGCCAGCAGCGTAGAAGAGGGCCAGCCCCAGCATTTT. The chain uses TRBV9 and TRBJ1-5; no clear D. CDR3 length: 13 amino acids. Per the germline V gene, CDR1 is SGDLS and CDR2 is YYNGEE. Trimming left V 0 bases short and J 7 bases short, with 8 bases between.

The genes are TRBV19 and TRBJ1-5; D is unclear. The CDR3 covers 12 residues. With 6 bases removed from V and 4 bases from J, the gap between germline ends came to 7 bases. CDR1 and CDR2 from the germline V gene are LNHDA and SQIVND (reference sequence). The DNA of the CDR3 is TGTGCCAGTAGCCCCTGGAATCAGCCCCAGCATTTT. This gives the protein CASSPWNQPQHF.

J is TRBJ2-7 and V is TRBV15; D is unclear. Germline values: CDR1 LNHNV, CDR2 YYDKDF (reference sequence). Between the trimmed V and J ends, which lost 0 bases and 4 bases, there was a span of 19 bases. The CDR3 contains 17 residues. The CDR3 reads CATSRDAYKFQAYEQYF. The CDR3 DNA sequence: TGTGCCACCAGCAGAGACGCCTATAAATTCCAGGCATACGAGCAGTACTTC.

The gene calls are TRBV30 and TRBJ1-1; D uncertain. The CDR3 consists of 14 residues. The V end was cut by 2 bases, the J end by 0 bases, with 10 bases between. Germline values: CDR1 GTSNPN, CDR2 SVGIG (reference sequence). The CDR3 DNA reads as TGTGCCTGGAGTCAGGCACTAATGAACACTGAAGCTTTCTTT. Amino acids: CAWSQALMNTEAFF.

This chain uses TRBV7-7 with TRBJ2-7, with D unclear. CDR1 is SSHAT, CDR2 FNYEAQ, per germline (reference sequence). The V end was cut by 5 bases, the J end by 3 bases, with 14 bases between. The length of the CDR3 is 14 residues. CDR3 DNA sequence: TGTGCCAGCAGCCCCCAACCAGGTTACTACGAGCAGTACTTC. It is translated as CASSPQPGYYEQYF.

The rearrangement links TRBV24-1 to TRBJ2-7; TRBD2 is a possible D gene (7 bases). Germline V CDR1 and CDR2: KGHDR, SFDVKD. The CDR3 contains 13 residues. The CDR3 nucleotides are TGTCCCGGGGGGCAGGGCGGCTCCTACGAGCAGTACTTC. Translated, it gives CPGGQGGSYEQYF.

This clone was seen just once. This chain connects TRBV5-8 to TRBJ1-2; TRBD1 aligns across 7 bases. V shed 4 bases, J shed 4 bases, and the junction held 13 bases outside the gene matches. The CDR3 extends over 16 amino acids. Germline loops: CDR1 SGHTS, CDR2 YDEGEE. The CDR3 nucleotides read TGTGCCAGCAGCCAGCGGACAGGAGGGGAGCTCTATGGCTACACCTTC. Translating gives CASSQRTGGELYGYTF.

This clone has more than one count but fewer than ten. This sequence joins TRBV19 and TRBJ1-1; possibly TRBD1 for D (5 bases). This CDR3 has 15 residues. The germline CDR1 and CDR2 sequences are LNHDA and SQIVND (reference sequence). V was cut by 9 bases and J by 0 bases, with 17 bases left in between. In DNA, the CDR3 is TGTGCCAGAAGAATTAGGGGACCCCTGAACACTGAAGCTTTCTTT. Translating it yields CARRIRGPLNTEAFF.

The chain employs TRBV5-4 and TRBJ2-2; TRBD2 is a possible D gene (6 bases). The CDR3 is 14 amino acids. Germline assignment: CDR1 SGHNT and CDR2 YYREEE (reference sequence). Trimming cost V 4 bases and J 7 bases, with 14 bases left between them. The CDR3 loop is CASSAREDFGELFF. CDR3 nucleotide sequence: TGTGCCAGCAGCGCGCGGGAAGACTTCGGGGAGCTGTTTTTT.

The V and J genes are TRBV19 and TRBJ2-5; tentatively, D is TRBD2 (6 bases). The V end lost 8 bases, the J end lost 4 bases, and 32 bases lay between the germline ends. The CDR3 is 19 residues long. Germline loops: CDR1 LNHDA, CDR2 SQIVND (reference sequence). CDR3 sequence (DNA): TGTGCCAGTTCCACGACCGAGGCCCTCCGGGGACTCCGGTCAGAGACCCAGTACTTC. Its translation: CASSTTEALRGLRSETQYF. The full variable domain, its missing parts supplied by reference TRBV19 and TRBJ2-5, is DGGITQSPKYLFRKEGQNVTLSCEQNLNHDAMYWYRQDPGQGLRLIYYSQIVNDFQKGDIAEGYSVSREKKESFPLTVTSAQKNPTAFYLCASSTTEALRGLRSETQYFGPGTRLLVL.

The rearrangement joins TRBV7-2 to TRBJ2-1, with a weak D call TRBD1 (5 bases). This CDR3 comprises 14 residues. The V end lost 6 bases, the J end lost 2 bases, and 11 bases lay between the germline ends. Germline CDR1 is SGHTA and CDR2 is FQGNSA. This CDR3 is CASRNQGTYNEQFF. In DNA, the CDR3 is TGTGCCAGCAGGAATCAGGGAACCTACAATGAGCAGTTCTTC.

This sequence joins TRBV19 and TRBJ1-3; unclear D gene. The CDR3 consists of 14 residues. The germline V gene encodes CDR1 LNHDA and CDR2 SQIVND (reference sequence). V lost 7 bases, J lost 0 bases, and 10 bases lay in between. This CDR3 is CASKSQSSGNTIYF. The CDR3 DNA reads TGTGCCAGTAAAAGCCAATCCTCTGGAAACACCATATATTTT.

The gene calls are TRBV9 and TRBJ2-1; 7 bases fit TRBD1. The V segment lost 0 bases and the J segment 4 bases; nucleotides outside the gene matches: 7. This CDR3 has 16 amino acids. Germline V gene data show CDR1 as SGDLS and CDR2 as YYNGEE. CDR3: CASSVAAGQVYNEQFF. The CDR3 nucleotides are TGTGCCAGCAGCGTAGCCGCAGGACAGGTATACAATGAGCAGTTCTTC. The whole variable domain, remainder taken from reference TRBV9 and TRBJ2-1, is DSGVTQTPKHLITATGQRVTLRCSPRSGDLSVYWYQQSLDQGLQFLIQYYNGEERAKGNILERFSAQQFPDLHSELNLSSLELGDSALYFCASSVAAGQVYNEQFFGPGTRLTVL.

This chain connects TRBV28 to TRBJ2-7, with 10 bases fitting TRBD1. After removal of 3 bases from V and 3 bases from J, the junction contained 20 bases not matched to a gene. The CDR3 is 20 amino acids. The germline gives CDR1 MDHEN, CDR2 SYDVKM. The CDR3: CASSLRGWDRGAVGYYEQYF. The CDR3 nucleotides are TGTGCCAGCAGTTTGCGGGGTTGGGACAGGGGAGCCGTCGGCTACTACGAGCAGTACTTC.

As concerns this clone: One end of the junction varies from germline; a read error may be responsible. V usage is TRBV3-1 (or the pseudogene TRBV3-2) and J usage is TRBJ1-6, with D tentatively TRBD1 (5 bases). This CDR3 is built from 18 residues. Looked up from germline, CDR1 is LGHDT and CDR2 is YNNKEL (reference sequence). The CDR3 is CASSQEVQGSVYYSPLHF. Here the CDR3 DNA reads TGTGCCAGCAGCCAAGAAGTCCAGGGAAGTGTCTATTATTCACCCCTCCACTTT.

The chain uses TRBV21-1 and TRBJ2-7; the table gives TRBD2 as D, unverified against the DNA. TRBV21-1 is reported as a pseudogene. The CDR3 runs to 14 residues. The chain's CDR3 is CASSRGVSFYEQYF. The CDR3 bases are TGTGCCAGCAGCCGAGGAGTCAGCTTCTACGAGCAGTACTTC.

This clone was found a few times. The chain has TRBV30 and TRBJ2-5; the D is unclear. CDR3 length: 14 residues. CDR1 is GTSNPN and CDR2 is SVGIG in the germline V gene (reference sequence). V was shortened by 0 bases and J by 1 base, with 9 bases between the two germline ends. CDR3 in DNA: TGTGCCTGGAGTGTATTTGAGAGCCAAGAGACCCAGTACTTC. It specifies CAWSVFESQETQYF.

The chain uses TRBV7-2 and TRBJ2-5; no reliable D call. The germline V gene has CDR1 SGHTA and CDR2 FQGNSA. The V gene lost 3 bases and the J gene lost 0 bases, with 2 bases spanning the gap. This CDR3 has 12 residues. In DNA form, the CDR3 reads TGTGCCAGCAGCTTGAACCAAGAGACCCAGTACTTC. Amino acid sequence: CASSLNQETQYF.

This chain uses TRBV5-1 with TRBJ1-1, with D hard to call. Germline V gene sequence: CDR1 SGHRS, CDR2 YFSETQ. This CDR3 comprises 14 residues. Deletions cut 1 base from V and 0 bases from J, with 7 bases between. CDR3 protein: CASSLSILNTEAFF. The DNA for the CDR3 is TGCGCCAGCAGCTTGAGTATTTTGAACACTGAAGCTTTCTTT.

V is TRBV19 and J is TRBJ2-2; D remains ambiguous. The CDR3 runs to 10 residues. Germline V gene lookup returns CDR1 LNHDA and CDR2 SQIVND (reference sequence). V dropped 8 bases and J dropped 6 bases, with 4 bases sitting between them. CDR3 in DNA: TGTGCCAGTCGGGCCGGGGAGCTGTTTTTT. This sequence encodes CASRAGELFF.

This chain connects TRBV7-9 to TRBJ2-7; D may be TRBD2 (6 bases). Trimming removed 5 bases at V and 3 bases at J, with 17 bases between. CDR3 size: 15 residues. In germline, CDR1 is SEHNR, CDR2 FQNEAQ (reference sequence). The CDR3 nucleotides read TGTGCCAGCAGCCGGGAAATAGGGGAGGTCTACGAGCAGTACTTC. Its protein is CASSREIGEVYEQYF.

The rearrangement links TRBV30 to TRBJ2-2; D not certain. CDR1 GTSNPN and CDR2 SVGIG come from the germline V gene (reference sequence). The CDR3 has 13 residues. The V end lost 7 bases, the J end lost 0 bases, and 9 bases lay between the germline ends. The CDR3 reads CASRLSNTGELFF. DNA for the CDR3: TGTGCCTCCCGGCTGTCGAACACCGGGGAGCTGTTTTTT.

This chain connects TRBV24-1 to TRBJ2-3; D is perhaps TRBD1 or TRBD2 (5 bases each). The V end lost 7 bases, the J end lost 4 bases, and 17 bases lay between the germline ends. CDR1 and CDR2 from the germline V gene are KGHDR and SFDVKD. The CDR3 sequence is 15 residues long. The CDR3, as DNA: TGTGCCACCAGCGGGTACGGGACCGAGGCAGATACGCAGTATTTT. Protein: CATSGYGTEADTQYF.

The chain joins TRBV11-2 to TRBJ1-6; 8 bases match TRBD1. Per germline, CDR1 SGHAT and CDR2 FQNNGV. The V and J ends lost 8 bases and 6 bases, in that order; junction bases with no gene match: 3. The CDR3 extends over 13 amino acids. The CDR3: CASSGQANSPLHF. The DNA of the CDR3 is TGTGCCAGCTCGGGACAGGCTAATTCACCCCTCCACTTT.

The chain has TRBV2 and TRBJ2-7, with 8 bases lining up with TRBD2. J was trimmed by 0 bases and V by 7 bases; bases with no gene match: 5. Germline V gene data show CDR1 as SNHLY and CDR2 as FYNNEI. The CDR3 loop spans 14 amino acids. The CDR3 loop reads CASKPSGPSYEQYF. CDR3 DNA sequence: TGTGCCAGCAAGCCTAGCGGGCCCTCCTACGAGCAGTACTTC.